Listed here are 21 T cell receptor beta chains from one sample, sequenced in a study of identical twins. Each CDR3 protein gets one entry after TCRdb re-called the 5' RACE reads with MiXCR. The sample carries 500,000 or so distinct CDR3 sequences, approximately 14% recorded once. These data were also filed under a second study, of yellow fever vaccine responses in identical twins.

The sample consisted of CD4+ T cells sorted from blood. Receptors were obtained from a woman younger than 35 in good health.

The rearrangement joins TRBV30 to TRBJ2-1; the D gene is possibly TRBD2 (7 bases). Germline V lookup: CDR1 GTSNPN, CDR2 SVGIG (reference sequence). V lost 8 bases and J lost 0, with 17 bases in between. CDR3 length: 15 amino acids. CDR3 nucleotide sequence: TGTGCCCAAGAGGCGGGGGCTAGCTCCTACAATGAGCAGTTCTTC. This gives the protein CAQEAGASSYNEQFF.

CDR3: CASSAGTSRGNIQYF. The DNA for the CDR3 is TGTGCCAGCAGCGCCGGGACTAGTAGGGGGAACATTCAGTACTTC. J is TRBJ2-4 and V is TRBV7-2; 8 bases fit TRBD2. Losses at the gene ends were 5 bases for V and 7 bases for J; bases not matched to a gene: 10. Germline CDR1 SGHTA, CDR2 FQGNSA. The CDR3 runs 15 residues.

This clonotype was picked up a small number of times. The genes are TRBV5-1 and TRBJ1-4; TRBD1 matches 7 bases. The CDR3 has 14 amino acids. Germline values: CDR1 SGHRS, CDR2 YFSETQ. The J segment lost 4 bases and the V segment lost 8 bases, leaving 8 bases of the junction unmatched. CDR3 residues: CARKNRGLNEKLFF. The CDR3 coding sequence is TGCGCCAGGAAAAACAGGGGACTTAATGAAAAACTGTTTTTT.

This clonotype was picked up a small number of times. The V call is TRBV29-1, the J call TRBJ1-3; 9 bases agree with TRBD1. The CDR3 covers 14 residues. CDR1 and CDR2 from the germline V gene are SQVTM and ANQGSEA. V lost 7 bases to trimming and J lost 2 bases; unmatched junction nucleotides: 6. CDR3 sequence reads: CSAQRTGAGNTIYF. CDR3 nucleotides: TGCAGCGCCCAAAGGACAGGGGCTGGAAACACCATATATTTT.

CDR3 loop: CASSAPGANVLTF. The DNA of the CDR3 is TGTGCCAGCAGCGCGCCTGGGGCCAACGTCCTGACTTTC. The rearrangement links TRBV6-1 to TRBJ2-6, with D unresolved. The ends were cut back, 6 bases at V and 2 bases at J, with 5 bases in the middle. Germline V gene data show CDR1 as MNHNS and CDR2 as SASEGT. The CDR3 runs 13 residues.

The gene calls are TRBV12-3 or TRBV12-4 and TRBJ2-1; the D gene could be TRBD1 or TRBD2 (5 bases each). V lost 1 base and J lost 9, with 13 bases in between. This CDR3 is 14 amino acids long. The CDR3 DNA reads as TGTGCCAGCAGTTTAGGGGGCTGGGACGTTGAGCAGTTCTTC. This codes for CASSLGGWDVEQFF.

This clonotype was found a few times. The chain is built from TRBV6-1 and TRBJ1-5; 7 positions agree with TRBD1. The CDR3 runs to 16 residues. Trimming took 3 bases from V and 4 from J; bases not matched to a gene: 9. CDR1 is MNHNS and CDR2 is SASEGT in the germline V gene. CDR3 amino acids: CASSDSTGPRNQPQHF. CDR3 DNA sequence: TGTGCCAGCAGTGATTCGACAGGGCCTCGGAATCAGCCCCAGCATTTT.

This clonotype was observed at least ten times. The chain links TRBV2 to TRBJ2-3; D is perhaps TRBD2 (6 bases). CDR3 length equals 13 residues. In germline, CDR1 is SNHLY, CDR2 FYNNEI. V lost 6 bases to trimming and J lost 0 bases, with 7 bases between them. Here the CDR3 DNA reads TGTGCCAGCAGGCGGGACAGCACAGATACGCAGTATTTT. It encodes CASRRDSTDTQYF.

The chain uses TRBV5-1 and TRBJ2-3, with D possibly being TRBD2 (5 bases). Trimming pared 8 bases from V and 1 base from J, leaving 14 bases between. Germline values: CDR1 SGHRS, CDR2 YFSETQ. The CDR3 loop spans 14 amino acids. CDR3: CASKEGWGTDTQYF. CDR3 sequence (DNA): TGCGCCAGTAAAGAGGGCTGGGGCACAGATACGCAGTATTTT.

The chain uses TRBV7-9 and TRBJ2-7; TRBD1 matches at 7 bases. After removal of 2 bases from V and 4 bases from J, the junction contained 8 bases not matched to a gene. The CDR3 is made up of 15 amino acids. Germline CDR1 is SEHNR and CDR2 is FQNEAQ (reference sequence). This CDR3 is CASSLSWGTDYEQYF. The DNA for the CDR3 is TGTGCCAGCAGCTTAAGTTGGGGGACAGATTACGAGCAGTACTTC.

This clonotype was counted ten times or more. This chain connects TRBV5-1 to TRBJ2-7; 7 positions agree with TRBD1. The germline CDR1 and CDR2 sequences are SGHRS and YFSETQ. J lost 5 bases, V lost 5 bases, and 7 bases had no gene match. The CDR3 has 13 amino acids. Here the CDR3 DNA reads TGCGCCAGCAGTTCGACAGGGACGAACGAGCAGTACTTC. Residues: CASSSTGTNEQYF.

Many counts were recorded for this clonotype. The V call is TRBV27, the J call TRBJ2-7; D remains ambiguous. V lost 6 bases to trimming and J lost 0 bases, with 9 bases between them. The V gene's germline CDR1 is MNHEY and CDR2 SMNVEV (reference sequence). The CDR3 length is 13 residues. CDR3 in amino acids: CASRGPSSYEQYF. CDR3 coding DNA: TGTGCCAGCAGGGGCCCGTCCTCCTACGAGCAGTACTTC.

The table lists this clonotype with a few counts. This rearrangement joins TRBV10-3 to TRBJ2-3; TRBD2 matches at 10 bases. This CDR3 is built from 14 residues. Trimming cost V 7 bases and J 3 bases; bases outside gene matches: 4. From germline, CDR1 is ENHRY and CDR2 SYGVKD. The DNA for the CDR3 is TGTGCCATCACCGATAGCGGGGGGACAGATACGCAGTATTTT. This encodes CAITDSGGTDTQYF.

The J gene is TRBJ1-5, the V gene TRBV28; D ambiguous. V lost 6 bases and J 1 base, leaving 7 bases between the germline ends. Germline V CDR1 and CDR2: MDHEN, SYDVKM. CDR3 length: 13 residues. CDR3 sequence (DNA): TGTGCCAGCAGCCCTAGGAGCAATCAGCCCCAGCATTTT. It is translated as CASSPRSNQPQHF.

CDR3 nucleotides: TGTGCCAGCAGCGTGAGAGGACAGGGGGCACTCAACACCGGGGAGCTGTTTTTT. This translates into CASSVRGQGALNTGELFF. The chain couples TRBV9 to TRBJ2-2; 11 nucleotides agree with TRBD1. Germline V gene sequence: CDR1 SGDLS, CDR2 YYNGEE. Trimming at V came to 2 bases and at J to 2 bases, leaving 8 bases not matched to a gene. The CDR3 spans 18 residues.

The CDR3 loop is CASTPTSGGPGETQYF. CDR3 DNA sequence: TGTGCCAGCACCCCGACTAGCGGGGGGCCGGGGGAGACCCAGTACTTC. The chain recombines TRBV3-1 with TRBJ2-5, with 13 bases fitting TRBD2. The germline gives CDR1 LGHDT, CDR2 YNNKEL (reference sequence). The length of the CDR3 is 16 residues. V shed 7 bases and J 5 bases; nucleotides not matched to a gene: 10.

The rearrangement joins TRBV10-3 to TRBJ2-3; D might be TRBD2 (5 bases). V was shortened by 6 bases and J by 1 base, with 17 bases between the two germline ends. This CDR3 is 16 amino acids long. Germline V gene lookup returns CDR1 ENHRY and CDR2 SYGVKD. CDR3 coding DNA: TGTGCCATCAGGGGTGCGACGGGAACTCGCACAGATACGCAGTATTTT. It encodes CAIRGATGTRTDTQYF.

The rearrangement links TRBV10-3 to TRBJ2-7; D possibly uses TRBD1 or TRBD2 (5 bases each). Per germline, CDR1 ENHRY and CDR2 SYGVKD. The CDR3 is made up of 15 amino acids. With 2 bases removed from V and 7 bases from J, the gap between germline ends came to 18 bases. CDR3 sequence reads: CAISEGAGTSFEQYF. The CDR3 coding sequence is TGTGCCATCAGTGAGGGTGCCGGGACCTCCTTTGAGCAGTACTTC.

The chain employs TRBV28 and TRBJ1-3; D unclear. The length of the CDR3 is 12 residues. V was cut by 1 base and J by 5 bases, with 3 bases left in between. Per the germline V gene, CDR1 is MDHEN and CDR2 is SYDVKM. Written as DNA, the CDR3 is TGTGCCAGCAGTTTATTAAGAAACACCATATATTTT. Its protein is CASSLLRNTIYF.

This clonotype came up a few times. An end of the junction differs from the germline gene, which may be a read error. The chain carries TRBV7-7 and TRBJ2-2; D remains unclear. The CDR3 has 13 residues. CDR1 and CDR2 (germline): SSHAT, FNYEAQ (reference sequence). CDR3 residues: CASTRLNTGELFF. In nucleotides, the CDR3 is TGTGCTAGCACCCGACTGAACACCGGGGAGCTGTTTTTT.

There are a few counts of this clonotype. The chain carries TRBV20-1 and TRBJ1-5; the D gene is possibly TRBD1 (5 bases). Between the trimmed V and J ends, which lost 3 bases and 6 bases, there was a span of 15 bases. CDR1 is DFQATT, CDR2 SNEGSKA, per germline (reference sequence). The CDR3 is 14 residues long. CDR3 nucleotides: TGCAGTGCTAGGGCCCTACAAGGGACTCAGCCCCAGCATTTT. This sequence encodes CSARALQGTQPQHF.